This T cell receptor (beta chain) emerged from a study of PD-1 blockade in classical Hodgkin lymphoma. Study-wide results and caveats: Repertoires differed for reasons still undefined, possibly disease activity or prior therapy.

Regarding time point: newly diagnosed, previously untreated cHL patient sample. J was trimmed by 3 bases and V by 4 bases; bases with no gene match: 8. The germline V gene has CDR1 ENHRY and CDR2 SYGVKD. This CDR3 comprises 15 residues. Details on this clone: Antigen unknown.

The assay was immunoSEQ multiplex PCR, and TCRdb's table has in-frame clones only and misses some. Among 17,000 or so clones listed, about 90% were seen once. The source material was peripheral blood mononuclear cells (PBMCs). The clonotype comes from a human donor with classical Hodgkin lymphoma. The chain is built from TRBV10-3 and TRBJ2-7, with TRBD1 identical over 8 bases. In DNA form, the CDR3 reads TGTGCCATCAGTGGAGACAGGGGAATTAGCTACGAGCAGTACTTC. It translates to CAISGDRGISYEQYF.